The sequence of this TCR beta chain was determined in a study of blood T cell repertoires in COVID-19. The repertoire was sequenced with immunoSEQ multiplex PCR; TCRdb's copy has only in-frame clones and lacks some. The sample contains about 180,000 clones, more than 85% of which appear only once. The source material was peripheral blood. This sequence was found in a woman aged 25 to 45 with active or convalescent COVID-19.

The CDR3 spells CASSYGDRPYEQYF. The CDR3 DNA reads as TGTGCCAGCAGTTACGGAGACAGACCCTACGAGCAGTACTTC. The chain combines TRBV6-5 with TRBJ2-7; TRBD1 is a possible D gene (5 bases). The CDR3 is made up of 14 amino acids. The V and J ends lost 2 bases and 2 bases respectively, with 10 bases between them. Germline assignment: CDR1 MNHEY and CDR2 SVGAGI.